This TCR beta chain was identified during a study of blood T cells in healthy people across ages. Study overall: About one barcoded beta molecule was captured per two T cells (by template switching). Study outcomes and limitations: TCR beta diversity tracked closely with naive T cell percentage. A conclusive naive versus antigen-experienced comparison was prevented by the unsorted PBMCs.

Comment on this clonotype: Antigen specificity is unknown.

For the second PCR, which ran for 7 to 11 cycles, a sample-barcoded 5' primer and a J-beta primer mix were used. TCRdb ran MiXCR on the 5' RACE reads and lists one entry per CDR3 protein. The data contain fewer than 2,000,000 distinct CDR3 sequences, roughly a third of them singletons. This CDR3 is 17 amino acids long. The sequence derives from a woman in her 30s in good health. Sequences were obtained from blood. The chain uses TRBV21-1 and TRBJ2-5; the table calls TRBD1, which could not be checked here. TRBV21-1 is classified as a pseudogene. This CDR3 reads CASSKVRGASAYNEQYF. DNA of the CDR3: TGTGCCAGCAGCAAAGTGAGAGGGGCAAGCGCCTACAATGAGCAGTACTTC.